The 24 T cell receptor beta chains given below trace back to one sample, sequenced in a study of CD8+CD57+ T cells in acquired aplastic anemia. Patients picked for sequencing had shown CD8+CD57+ cell expansion detected by flow cytometry. Researchers used genomic DNA as the template to profile TCR beta VDJ and CDR3. TCRdb reprocessed the reads via MiXCR and lists one record per CDR3 protein. The sample gives roughly 93,000 distinct CDR3 sequences, approximately 73% of which show up once; 65% is in the top ten. Sequencing was done on a sample of sorted CD4+, CD8+, or CD8+CD57+ T cells (not recorded which) from PBMCs. The receptors derive from a human donor with aplastic anemia.

This clonotype was detected ten times or more. This chain connects TRBV7-9 to TRBJ2-1; 7 nucleotides line up with TRBD1. The CDR3 is made up of 17 amino acids. Trimming at V came to 1 base and at J to 4 bases, leaving 10 bases not matched to a gene. The germline V gene encodes CDR1 SEHNR and CDR2 FQNEAQ (reference sequence). CDR3 in DNA: TGTGCCAGCAGCTTAGGCGCTCCGGGACAGCAATACAATGAGCAGTTCTTC. Residues: CASSLGAPGQQYNEQFF.

The V and J genes are TRBV2 and TRBJ2-1; a weak D match, TRBD1 (6 bases). CDR1 SNHLY and CDR2 FYNNEI come from the germline V gene. This CDR3 comprises 14 residues. V lost 6 bases to trimming and J lost 4 bases, with 13 bases between them. CDR3 bases: TGTGCCAGCAGCCGCACGGGACAATACAATGAGCAGTTCTTC. It encodes CASSRTGQYNEQFF.

The genes are TRBV10-3 and TRBJ2-7, with D hard to call. Trimming removed 4 bases at V and 4 bases at J, with 11 bases between. Germline-derived CDR1 and CDR2 are ENHRY and SYGVKD. CDR3 size: 13 residues. As DNA, the CDR3 is TGTGCCATCAGTGCTACAGCTGGTTACGAGCAGTACTTC. This codes for CAISATAGYEQYF.

The CDR3 here is CAIRGASANGYTF. CDR3 coding DNA: TGTGCCATCAGGGGCGCTTCGGCGAATGGCTACACCTTC. The chain combines TRBV10-3 with TRBJ1-2, with D unclear. The germline V gene has CDR1 ENHRY and CDR2 SYGVKD. The CDR3 contains 13 residues. V was clipped by 6 bases and J by 6 bases, with 14 bases between them.

The chain has TRBV10-2 and TRBJ2-3; maybe TRBD1 (6 bases). From germline, CDR1 is WSHSY and CDR2 SAAADI. The CDR3 has 17 amino acids. The V end lost 4 bases, the J end lost 2 bases, and 19 bases lay between the germline ends. CDR3 amino acids: CASSGELDRPYTDTQYF. As DNA, the CDR3 is TGCGCCAGCAGTGGAGAATTGGACAGACCCTACACAGATACGCAGTATTTT.

The chain has TRBV2 and TRBJ2-3, with TRBD2 matching 11 bases. The CDR3 spans 14 residues. Germline CDR1 reads SNHLY; CDR2 reads FYNNEI. V gave up 6 bases and J gave up 3 bases; unmatched junction bases: 2. CDR3 sequence: CASSRTSGTDTQYF. The CDR3 DNA reads TGTGCCAGCAGCCGGACTAGCGGGACAGATACGCAGTATTTT.

This chain links TRBV29-1 with TRBJ2-7; TRBD2 matches 7 bases. CDR1 is SQVTM and CDR2 is ANQGSEA in the germline V gene. The CDR3 totals 15 residues. The CDR3 DNA is TGCAGTGCTAGAGAGGTCGCGGGGGTCTCCTACGAGCAGTACTTC. As protein: CSAREVAGVSYEQYF.

V usage is TRBV12-3 or TRBV12-4 and J usage is TRBJ1-4; D unclear. Trimming removed 6 bases from V and 11 bases from J, with 10 bases in between. The CDR3 has 11 amino acids. The CDR3 coding sequence is TGTGCCAGCAGAGCGAAGAGGAAACTGTTTTTT. Translation: CASRAKRKLFF.

V usage is TRBV20-1 and J usage is TRBJ1-1; maybe TRBD1 (6 bases). With 1 base removed from V and 1 base from J, the gap between germline ends came to 13 bases. The germline V gene has CDR1 DFQATT and CDR2 SNEGSKA (reference sequence). The CDR3 is 15 residues long. CDR3 nucleotide sequence: TGCAGTGCTAGAGTTTGGCAGGGGACGAACACTGAAGCTTTCTTT. Its protein is CSARVWQGTNTEAFF.

This clonotype was picked up many times. The chain is built from TRBV6-1 and TRBJ1-2; TRBD1 agrees at 10 bases. Looked up from germline, CDR1 is MNHNS and CDR2 is SASEGT. Trimming cost V 5 bases and J 7 bases; bases outside gene matches: 13. The CDR3 contains 16 residues. The CDR3 loop reads CASSRAYRDRGSGYTF. The CDR3 bases are TGTGCCAGCAGTAGAGCTTACCGGGACAGGGGATCTGGCTACACCTTC.

As to this clonotype: The junction departs from germline at one end; a sequencing error may be responsible. J is TRBJ1-6 and V is TRBV10-3; TRBD1 aligns across 7 bases. This CDR3 spans 15 amino acids. Germline loops: CDR1 ENHRY, CDR2 SYGVKD. CDR3 loop: CASSATSGGVSPLHF. In DNA, the CDR3 is TGTGCCAGCAGTGCGACCTCAGGGGGGGTTTCACCCCTCCACTTT.

This clonotype was seen a few times. The chain carries TRBV12-3 or TRBV12-4 and TRBJ2-7, with TRBD1 identical over 9 bases. After removal of 6 bases from V and 3 bases from J, the junction contained 6 bases not matched to a gene. CDR3 length equals 14 residues. The CDR3 nucleotides read TGTGCCAGCAGGGATGGGACAGGGAGCTACGAGCAGTACTTC. Translating gives CASRDGTGSYEQYF.

This clonotype was seen repeatedly, ten times or more. This sequence joins TRBV20-1 and TRBJ1-3; D is undetermined. In germline, CDR1 is DFQATT, CDR2 SNEGSKA (reference sequence). V was cut by 1 base and J by 0 bases, with 10 bases left in between. CDR3 length: 15 residues. In DNA form, the CDR3 reads TGCAGTGCTAGAGCGACCGAGAGCTCTGGAAACACCATATATTTT. Its translation: CSARATESSGNTIYF.

The rearrangement links TRBV6-1 to TRBJ1-5; no reliable D call. Trimming took off 6 bases at V and 5 bases at J, with 14 bases between the two ends. CDR1 is MNHNS, CDR2 SASEGT, per germline. CDR3 length equals 14 residues. The CDR3 spells CASSRGQADQPQHF. The CDR3, as DNA: TGTGCCAGCAGCCGCGGGCAGGCCGATCAGCCCCAGCATTTT.

This clonotype has more than one count but fewer than ten. CDR3: CATSRDRGSGANVLTF. The CDR3 region has the DNA TGTGCCACCAGCAGAGATCGGGGGTCTGGGGCCAACGTCCTGACTTTC. This chain connects TRBV15 to TRBJ2-6; D perhaps matches TRBD2 (6 bases). The CDR3 totals 16 residues. Germline V CDR1 and CDR2: LNHNV, YYDKDF (reference sequence). V was clipped by 0 bases and J by 1 base, with 7 bases between them.

The table lists this clonotype with a few counts. This sequence joins TRBV20-1 and TRBJ2-1, with D perhaps TRBD1 (5 bases). V was pared by 0 bases and J by 5 bases, with 14 bases between. The CDR3 loop spans 15 amino acids. Germline V gene sequence: CDR1 DFQATT, CDR2 SNEGSKA (reference sequence). Here the CDR3 reads CSARDVQGGHNEQFF. CDR3 nucleotides: TGCAGTGCTAGAGATGTCCAGGGTGGCCACAATGAGCAGTTCTTC.

The chain carries TRBV12-3 or TRBV12-4 and TRBJ2-5; possibly TRBD2 for D (5 bases). The CDR3 loop spans 12 amino acids. The V and J ends lost 10 bases and 7 bases respectively, with 16 bases between them. CDR3 sequence reads: CATAAGDVTQYF. The CDR3 nucleotides are TGTGCCACCGCCGCGGGCGACGTGACCCAGTACTTC.

This clonotype appeared a single time. This sequence joins TRBV10-3 and TRBJ1-6; D not certain. In germline, CDR1 is ENHRY, CDR2 SYGVKD. The CDR3 length is 14 residues. Trimming cost V 3 bases and J 7 bases, with 10 bases left between them. CDR3 sequence: CAISDLSENSPLHF. Written as DNA, the CDR3 is TGTGCCATCAGTGATCTTTCGGAGAATTCACCCCTCCACTTT.

J is TRBJ2-5 and V is TRBV10-3, with D possibly matching TRBD2 (5 bases). V dropped 10 bases and J dropped 1 base, with 16 bases sitting between them. The germline gives CDR1 ENHRY, CDR2 SYGVKD. The CDR3 extends over 14 amino acids. The CDR3 is CATRGSSLQETQYF. CDR3 bases: TGTGCCACCCGGGGAAGTAGCCTCCAAGAGACCCAGTACTTC.

J is TRBJ2-5 and V is TRBV7-9; D remains ambiguous. The V gene lost 1 base and the J gene lost 2 bases, with 8 bases spanning the gap. The length of the CDR3 is 14 residues. The germline CDR1 and CDR2 sequences are SEHNR and FQNEAQ (reference sequence). As DNA, the CDR3 is TGTGCCAGCAGCTTAGATGGCAGACAAGAGACCCAGTACTTC. Protein sequence: CASSLDGRQETQYF. The full variable domain, completed using reference TRBV7-9 and TRBJ2-5, is DTGVSQNPRHKITKRGQNVTFRCDPISEHNRLYWYRQTLGQGPEFLTYFQNEAQLEKSRLLSDRFSAERPKGSFSTLEIQRTEQGDSAMYLCASSLDGRQETQYFGPGTRLLVL.

The V call is TRBV10-1, the J call TRBJ2-6; D is possibly TRBD2 (6 bases). Germline V gene lookup returns CDR1 WNHNN and CDR2 SYGVQD (reference sequence). The CDR3 consists of 16 residues. V dropped 6 bases and J dropped 2 bases, with 14 bases sitting between them. The CDR3 region is CASSSVEGPGANVLTF. The DNA of the CDR3 is TGCGCCAGCAGCAGTGTGGAGGGCCCTGGGGCCAACGTCCTGACTTTC.

This clonotype appeared a single time. The chain uses TRBV14 and TRBJ2-2; D uncertain. CDR1 is SGHDN, CDR2 FVKESK, per germline. Trimming left V 2 bases short and J 6 bases short, with 4 bases between. The CDR3 length is 12 residues. As DNA, the CDR3 is TGTGCCAGCAGCCAATCACCCGGGGAGCTGTTTTTT. Translation: CASSQSPGELFF.

The table lists this clonotype with a few counts. The chain is built from TRBV29-1 and TRBJ1-5; unclear D gene. Trimming removed 4 bases at V and 8 bases at J, with 6 bases between. The germline gives CDR1 SQVTM, CDR2 ANQGSEA. The CDR3 extends over 10 amino acids. CDR3 amino acids: CSVGNEPQHF. In DNA form, the CDR3 reads TGCAGCGTTGGAAATGAGCCCCAGCATTTT.

This clonotype was observed a few times. The chain couples TRBV24-1 to TRBJ1-4; 10 bases match TRBD1. Germline values: CDR1 KGHDR, CDR2 SFDVKD. The J segment lost 7 bases and the V segment lost 5 bases, leaving 0 bases of the junction unmatched. The CDR3 is made up of 13 amino acids. This CDR3 reads CATSGDRGEKLFF. CDR3 nucleotides: TGTGCCACCAGTGGGGACAGGGGTGAAAAACTGTTTTTT.